This T cell receptor beta chain was sequenced for a study of tumor-infiltrating lymphocytes in localized non-small cell lung cancer. Assay: immunoSEQ multiplex PCR; the TCRdb copy retains only in-frame clones and omits some. This table holds some 15,000 clones, approximately 85% found once. V was trimmed by 4 bases and J by 0 bases, leaving 13 bases between them. This CDR3 comprises 16 residues. CDR1 SGHVS and CDR2 FQNEAQ come from the germline V gene. The chain links TRBV7-8 to TRBJ1-5; a weak D match, TRBD1 (6 bases). The specimen was lung tumor tissue. The TCR comes from a human donor with non-small cell lung cancer. CDR3 bases: TGTGCCAGCAGCTCAGAGACAGGAATTAGCAATCAGCCCCAGCATTTT. Protein sequence: CASSSETGISNQPQHF.